Listed below are T cell receptor beta chains from one sample, sequenced in a study of T-cell memory formation after mild COVID-19. TCRdb redid the calling of the 5' RACE reads with MiXCR, one entry per CDR3 protein. The sample yields hundreds of thousands of distinct CDR3 sequences, about 22% seen once. Sequenced sample: PBMCs or a T cell subset sorted from them (not recorded which). The receptors derive from an adult woman who had mild COVID-19 (a few samples of this study predate the infection). Cell type and time point are not known. Both conserved end residues are part of each CDR3. The D gene is left open where the match is weak. The size entry is marked missing in some rows and otherwise reads once, few, many or a size class.

v_gene,d_gene,len,j_gene,abundance,CDR3nt,CDR3aa
TRBV20-1,TRBD1,15,TRBJ1-1,few,TGCAGTGCTAGAGATTGGGAGGGGGCGAACACTGAAGCTTTCTTT,CSARDWEGANTEAFF
TRBV2,TRBD1,14,TRBJ1-2,.,TGTGCCAGCAGTCTATACGGGACAGCATATGGCTACACCTTC,CASSLYGTAYGYTF
TRBV12-3/TRBV12-4,TRBD2,14,TRBJ2-2,few,TGTGCCAGCAGTTTTAGCGGGGACGCCGGGGAGCTGTTTTTT,CASSFSGDAGELFF
TRBV20-1,TRBD2,17,TRBJ2-3,few,TGCAGTGCTAGTACTAGCGGGAGGGCTCGCCTGACAGATACGCAGTATTTT,CSASTSGRARLTDTQYF
TRBV12-3/TRBV12-4,.,15,TRBJ2-5,few,TGTGCCAGCAGACCTTTGGACCCCCCAGCGGAGACCCAGTACTTC,CASRPLDPPAETQYF
TRBV13,.,13,TRBJ1-2,few,TGTGCCAGCAGCTTAATCATGGGGGATGGCTACACCTTC,CASSLIMGDGYTF
TRBV6-2/TRBV6-3,TRBD1,16,TRBJ2-1,few,TGTGCCAGCAGTTACTCGAAGGGGACAGGGGTAAATGAGCAGTTCTTC,CASSYSKGTGVNEQFF
TRBV11-2,TRBD2,14,TRBJ2-1,few,TGTGCCAGCACCCGGACTAGCGGCTACAATGAGCAGTTCTTC,CASTRTSGYNEQFF
TRBV7-2,.,12,TRBJ2-3,few,TGTGCCAGCAGCTCGGGGGAAGATACGCAGTATTTT,CASSSGEDTQYF
TRBV20-1,.,16,TRBJ1-1,.,TGCAGTGCTAGAGACTCCCCTGGGGTACTGAACACTGAAGCTTTCTTT,CSARDSPGVLNTEAFF
TRBV7-9,TRBD1,15,TRBJ1-5,few,TGTGCCAGCAGCTTAGCAGAGGGACAGGTCCAGCCCCAGCATTTT,CASSLAEGQVQPQHF
TRBV9,.,16,TRBJ2-2,few,TGTGCCAGCAGCGCCTCCGGAGGGCGGTGGACCGGGGAGCTGTTTTTT,CASSASGGRWTGELFF
TRBV7-8,.,14,TRBJ1-2,.,TGTGCCAGCAGCTTAGACCGGGCCCTCTATGGCTACACCTTC,CASSLDRALYGYTF
TRBV10-1,.,13,TRBJ2-7,few,TGCGCCAGCAGTGAGTATAAAGCTAGGGAGCAGTACTTC,CASSEYKAREQYF
TRBV10-3,.,12,TRBJ1-1,few,TGTGCCATCAGTGAGATGGAAGATGAAGCTTTCTTT,CAISEMEDEAFF
TRBV2,.,12,TRBJ2-7,few,TGTGCCAGCAGTGAAATGAACAGCGAGCAGTACTTC,CASSEMNSEQYF
TRBV24-1,.,16,TRBJ2-2,few,TGTGCCACCAGTGATTTTTGGCCAGGGAACACCGGGGAGCTGTTTTTT,CATSDFWPGNTGELFF
TRBV18,.,14,TRBJ1-2,once,TGTGCCAGCTCACCGACGGACAGCGGCTATGGCTACACCTTC,CASSPTDSGYGYTF
TRBV5-1,.,16,TRBJ2-1,.,TGCGCCAGCAGCCCGAGGGGAGACTACTCCTACAATGAGCAGTTCTTC,CASSPRGDYSYNEQFF
TRBV7-3,.,15,TRBJ2-5,.,TGTGCCAGCAGCTTAAATCCCGGGGACCAAGAGACCCAGTACTTC,CASSLNPGDQETQYF
TRBV6-4,.,16,TRBJ2-2,few,TGTGCCAGCAGTGACACACCGGGGGGCCCTAGCGGGGAGCTGTTTTTT,CASSDTPGGPSGELFF
TRBV29-1,TRBD1,13,TRBJ1-2,.,TGCAGCGTTGAAGAGCGACAGGGCTATGGCTACACCTTC,CSVEERQGYGYTF
TRBV29-1,.,12,TRBJ2-1,.,TGCAGCGTTGAAGGGGCCCCGTTGAAGCAGTTCTTC,CSVEGAPLKQFF
TRBV29-1,.,14,TRBJ1-1,.,TGCAGCGTTGAAGTTAAAATTCCCAACACTGAAGCTTTCTTT,CSVEVKIPNTEAFF
TRBV4-1,.,12,TRBJ2-7,few,TGCGCCAGCAGCCAAGGCGGGGGCGGGCAGTACTTC,CASSQGGGGQYF
TRBV6-2/TRBV6-3,TRBD2,17,TRBJ2-1,.,TGTGCCAGCAGTTCGAGGACTAGCGGGACAATCTACAATGAGCAGTTCTTC,CASSSRTSGTIYNEQFF
TRBV6-1,TRBD1,15,TRBJ2-1,.,TGTGCCAGCAGTGAAGAGACAGGGGGCTACAATGAGCAGTTCTTC,CASSEETGGYNEQFF
TRBV9,TRBD2,16,TRBJ2-5,few,TGTGCCAGCAGCGTAGCTATGGGACTAGCATCAGAGACCCAGTACTTC,CASSVAMGLASETQYF
TRBV7-2,.,15,TRBJ2-5,.,TGTGCCAGCAGATTCCTTGGGTCAATACAAGAGACCCAGTACTTC,CASRFLGSIQETQYF
TRBV7-3,TRBD2,15,TRBJ2-3,.,TGTGCCAGCAGCCTAATAGCGGGAGGGCCAGATACGCAGTATTTT,CASSLIAGGPDTQYF
TRBV6-1,TRBD1,15,TRBJ2-3,.,TGTGCCAGCAGTGAGGGACAGGGGGCCATAGATACGCAGTATTTT,CASSEGQGAIDTQYF
TRBV7-6,.,14,TRBJ2-2,few,TGTGCCAGCAGCTCTCAGGGGCACACCGGGGAGCTGTTTTTT,CASSSQGHTGELFF
TRBV29-1,TRBD1,15,TRBJ1-2,.,TGCAGCGTTGAATCTGCAGGGGGGGAGAACTATGGCTACACCTTC,CSVESAGGENYGYTF
TRBV24-1,.,11,TRBJ1-2,few,TGTGCCACCAGTCCTGGCTATGGCTACACCTTC,CATSPGYGYTF
TRBV3-1,.,15,TRBJ2-5,.,TGTGCCAGCAGCCCTCGACAAGCTAAGCAAGAGACCCAGTACTTC,CASSPRQAKQETQYF
TRBV9,.,15,TRBJ1-5,.,TGTGCCAGCAGCGTAGACTACACAGAAGGGCAGCCCCAGCATTTT,CASSVDYTEGQPQHF
TRBV19,.,12,TRBJ1-2,.,TGTGCCAGTAGCCGGGGGGATCATGGCTACACCTTC,CASSRGDHGYTF
TRBV6-2/TRBV6-3,TRBD2,15,TRBJ2-3,.,TGTGCCAGCAGAAAAGTTAGCGGGTCATCAGATACGCAGTATTTT,CASRKVSGSSDTQYF
TRBV4-2,.,16,TRBJ2-2,few,TGTGCCAGCAGCCAAGATGGGGGGCGGGACACCGGGGAGCTGTTTTTT,CASSQDGGRDTGELFF
TRBV14,.,15,TRBJ2-3,many,TGTGCCAGCAGCCAAGGGGACTTCGGCACAGATACGCAGTATTTT,CASSQGDFGTDTQYF
TRBV7-2,.,14,TRBJ1-2,many,TGTGCCAGCAGCCCGAATGTGGGTAACTATGGCTACACCTTC,CASSPNVGNYGYTF
TRBV9,.,15,TRBJ2-1,.,TGTGCCAGCAGCGTAGGTGATAGCCAGGTTCATGAGCAGTTCTTC,CASSVGDSQVHEQFF
TRBV2,.,15,TRBJ2-7,.,TGTGCCAGCAGTGACATATTGCGGAGGACGCTAGAGCAGTACTTC,CASSDILRRTLEQYF
TRBV12-3/TRBV12-4,.,14,TRBJ2-2,.,TGTGCCAGCAGTTTCTGGTCGAACACCGGGGAGCTGTTTTTT,CASSFWSNTGELFF
TRBV7-9,TRBD1,14,TRBJ1-1,.,TGTGCCAGCAGCTTACCTCGGACAGGCGCAGAAGCTTTCTTT,CASSLPRTGAEAFF
TRBV20-1,.,15,TRBJ2-1,few,TGCAGTGCACTTAAGGGAGTAGCGGAGCGCAATGAGCAGTTCTTC,CSALKGVAERNEQFF
TRBV20-1,.,11,TRBJ2-1,.,TGCAGTGCTAACGGGGGCAATGAGCAGTTCTTC,CSANGGNEQFF
TRBV5-1,.,16,TRBJ2-2,few,TGCGCCAGCAGCCCTGGACAGACCTACGTTACCGGGGAGCTGTTTTTT,CASSPGQTYVTGELFF
TRBV7-9,.,13,TRBJ2-2,.,TGTGCCAGCAGCATGAGGGTCACCGGGGAGCTGTTTTTT,CASSMRVTGELFF